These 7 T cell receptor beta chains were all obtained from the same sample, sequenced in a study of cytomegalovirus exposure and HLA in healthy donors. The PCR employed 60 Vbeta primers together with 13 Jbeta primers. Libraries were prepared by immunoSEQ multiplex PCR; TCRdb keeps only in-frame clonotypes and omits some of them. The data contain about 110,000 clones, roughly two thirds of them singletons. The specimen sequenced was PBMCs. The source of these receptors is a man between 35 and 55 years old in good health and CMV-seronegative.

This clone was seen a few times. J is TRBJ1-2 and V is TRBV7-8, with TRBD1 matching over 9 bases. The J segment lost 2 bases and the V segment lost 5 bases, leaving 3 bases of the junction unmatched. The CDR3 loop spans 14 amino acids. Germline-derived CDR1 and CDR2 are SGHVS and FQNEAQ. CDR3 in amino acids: CASSTTGGNYGYTF. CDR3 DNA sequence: TGTGCCAGCAGCACTACAGGGGGCAACTATGGCTACACCTTC.

In DNA, the CDR3 is TGCGCCAGCAGCCAAACCGGGACAGGGGCTGGAAACACCATATATTTT. Translated, it gives CASSQTGTGAGNTIYF. The rearrangement links TRBV4-1 to TRBJ1-3; 10 nucleotides agree with TRBD1. J lost 2 bases, V lost 2 bases, and 3 bases had no gene match. CDR1 MGHRA and CDR2 YSYEKL come from the germline V gene. The CDR3 runs 16 residues.

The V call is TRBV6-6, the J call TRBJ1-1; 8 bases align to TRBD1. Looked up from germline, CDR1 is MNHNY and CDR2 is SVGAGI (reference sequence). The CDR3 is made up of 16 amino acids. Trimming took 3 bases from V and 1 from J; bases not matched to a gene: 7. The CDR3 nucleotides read TGTGCCAGCAGTTATACAATTGGACAGGGGAACACTGAAGCTTTCTTT. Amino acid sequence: CASSYTIGQGNTEAFF.

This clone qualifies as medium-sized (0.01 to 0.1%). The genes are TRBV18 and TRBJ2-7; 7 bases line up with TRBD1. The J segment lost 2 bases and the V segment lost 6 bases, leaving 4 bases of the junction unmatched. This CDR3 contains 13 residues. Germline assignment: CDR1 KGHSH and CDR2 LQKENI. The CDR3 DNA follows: TGTGCCAGCTCCCCGACAGGGACCTACGAGCAGTACTTC. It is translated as CASSPTGTYEQYF.

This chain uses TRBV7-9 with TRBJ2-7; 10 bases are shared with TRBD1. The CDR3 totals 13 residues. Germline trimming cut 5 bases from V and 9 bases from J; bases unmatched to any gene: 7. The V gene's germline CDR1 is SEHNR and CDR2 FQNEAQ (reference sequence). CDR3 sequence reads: CASSRGQGVPQYF. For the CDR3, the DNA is TGTGCCAGCAGCCGAGGACAGGGGGTCCCGCAGTACTTC.

CDR3 region: CASSTLAGGLRETQYF. Written as DNA, the CDR3 is TGTGCCAGCAGCACTCTAGCGGGGGGGCTCAGAGAGACCCAGTACTTC. The gene calls are TRBV27 and TRBJ2-5; 12 bases match TRBD2. CDR1 is MNHEY, CDR2 SMNVEV, per germline (reference sequence). The CDR3 loop spans 16 amino acids. The V and J ends lost 6 bases and 4 bases, in that order; junction bases with no gene match: 9.

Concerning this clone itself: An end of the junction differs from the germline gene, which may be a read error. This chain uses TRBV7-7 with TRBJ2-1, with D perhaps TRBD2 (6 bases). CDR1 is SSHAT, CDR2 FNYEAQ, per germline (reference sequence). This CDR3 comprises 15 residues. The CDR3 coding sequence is TGTGCTAGCAGCTTAGCCCCCGGGGGATACAATGAGCAGTTCTTC. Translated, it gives CASSLAPGGYNEQFF. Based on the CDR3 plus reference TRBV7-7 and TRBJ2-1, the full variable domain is GAGVSQSPRYKVTKRGQDVTLRCDPISSHATLYWYQQALGQGPEFLTYFNYEAQPDKSGLPSDRFSAERPEGSISTLTIQRTEQRDSAMYRCASSLAPGGYNEQFFGPGTRLTVL.